The rows below give T cell receptor beta chains drawn from one sample of a study of blood T cell repertoires in COVID-19. The method was immunoSEQ multiplex PCR; TCRdb's version includes in-frame clones alone and lacks a portion of them. This table holds some 120,000 clones, 84% found once. The sample taken for sequencing was peripheral blood. Receptors originate from a woman aged 60-75 years with acute or convalescent COVID-19. Each CDR3 is given with its conserved first and last residue. The D gene is left open where the match is weak. For some rows the clone size is stated as once, few or many, or as a class when expanded; others skip it.

CDR3aa: CASSEDRGGNQPQHF; CDR3nt: TGTGCCAGCAGTGAGGACAGGGGAGGGAATCAGCCCCAGCATTTT; abundance: -; d_gene: TRBD1; j_gene: TRBJ1-5; v_gene: TRBV2
CDR3aa: CASSPRGGSVTGNYGYTF; CDR3nt: TGTGCCAGCAGTCCCCGCGGCGGGTCGGTGACAGGGAACTATGGCTACACCTTC; abundance: few; d_gene: TRBD1; j_gene: TRBJ1-2; v_gene: TRBV3-1/TRBV3-2
CDR3aa: CASSSRGANQPQHF; CDR3nt: TGTGCCAGCAGTTCGCGGGGCGCGAATCAGCCCCAGCATTTT; abundance: -; d_gene: -; j_gene: TRBJ1-5; v_gene: TRBV6-6
CDR3aa: CASSPGQAEAFF; CDR3nt: TGTGCCAGCAGCCCCGGACAGGCTGAAGCTTTCTTT; abundance: -; d_gene: TRBD1; j_gene: TRBJ1-1; v_gene: TRBV7-9
CDR3aa: CASSYSRVGQPQHF; CDR3nt: TGTGCCAGCAGTTACAGCAGGGTTGGCCAGCCCCAGCATTTT; abundance: once; d_gene: -; j_gene: TRBJ1-5; v_gene: TRBV6-5
CDR3aa: CASSGHSNQPQHF; CDR3nt: TGTGCCAGCAGCGGACATAGCAATCAGCCCCAGCATTTT; abundance: -; d_gene: -; j_gene: TRBJ1-5; v_gene: TRBV2
CDR3aa: CASSSSPYREVYTF; CDR3nt: TGTGCCAGCAGTTCCTCACCATACAGGGAAGTCTACACCTTC; abundance: -; d_gene: -; j_gene: TRBJ1-2; v_gene: TRBV28
CDR3aa: CASSFLGQGSHGAFF; CDR3nt: TGCGCCAGCAGCTTCCTCGGACAGGGGTCTCATGGTGCTTTCTTT; abundance: -; d_gene: TRBD1; j_gene: TRBJ1-1; v_gene: TRBV5-1
CDR3aa: CASSYGTDNYGYTF; CDR3nt: TGTGCCAGCAGTTACGGGACAGATAACTATGGCTACACCTTC; abundance: -; d_gene: TRBD1; j_gene: TRBJ1-2; v_gene: TRBV6-5
CDR3aa: CAISDLGGGYGYTF; CDR3nt: TGTGCCATCAGTGATTTGGGAGGAGGGTATGGCTACACCTTC; abundance: few; d_gene: -; j_gene: TRBJ1-2; v_gene: TRBV10-3
CDR3aa: CASSLTQFGNTIYF; CDR3nt: TGTGCCAGCAGCTTGACACAGTTTGGAAACACCATATATTTT; abundance: once; d_gene: -; j_gene: TRBJ1-3; v_gene: TRBV5-5
CDR3aa: CASSYSSLSSYGYTF; CDR3nt: TGTGCCAGCAGTTACTCTTCACTATCTTCTTATGGCTACACCTTC; abundance: -; d_gene: -; j_gene: TRBJ1-2; v_gene: TRBV6-2/TRBV6-3
CDR3aa: CASSSPGTGDGYTF; CDR3nt: TGTGCCAGCAGTTCCCCTGGGACAGGGGACGGCTACACCTTC; abundance: -; d_gene: TRBD1; j_gene: TRBJ1-2; v_gene: TRBV28
CDR3aa: CAISELSGQGASYDGYTF; CDR3nt: TGTGCCATCAGTGAGCTCTCGGGACAGGGGGCGAGTTATGATGGCTACACCTTC; abundance: -; d_gene: TRBD1; j_gene: TRBJ1-2; v_gene: TRBV10-3
CDR3aa: CASSQVGTGRTGELFF; CDR3nt: TGTGCCAGCAGCCAAGTCGGGACAGGGCGGACCGGGGAGCTGTTTTTT; abundance: -; d_gene: TRBD1; j_gene: TRBJ2-2; v_gene: TRBV3-1/TRBV3-2
CDR3aa: CASSPYLSSGNTIYF; CDR3nt: TGCGCCAGCAGCCCCTACCTGAGCTCTGGAAACACCATATATTTT; abundance: -; d_gene: -; j_gene: TRBJ1-3; v_gene: TRBV4-1
CDR3aa: CATSRTGSGQPQHF; CDR3nt: TGTGCCACCTCCCGGACAGGGAGCGGTCAGCCCCAGCATTTT; abundance: -; d_gene: TRBD1; j_gene: TRBJ1-5; v_gene: TRBV2
CDR3aa: CASRLQGNTEAFF; CDR3nt: TGTGCCAGCAGGTTACAGGGGAACACTGAAGCTTTCTTT; abundance: -; d_gene: -; j_gene: TRBJ1-1; v_gene: TRBV12-3/TRBV12-4
CDR3aa: CASSQDRAKGYGYTF; CDR3nt: TGTGCCAGCAGCCAAGACAGGGCTAAAGGCTATGGCTACACCTTC; abundance: -; d_gene: TRBD1; j_gene: TRBJ1-2; v_gene: TRBV11-2
CDR3aa: CAWAGVGNTIYF; CDR3nt: TGTGCCTGGGCCGGGGTGGGAAACACCATATATTTT; abundance: -; d_gene: -; j_gene: TRBJ1-3; v_gene: TRBV30
CDR3aa: CASTPGQASQETQYF; CDR3nt: TGTGCCAGTACCCCCGGACAGGCCAGCCAAGAGACCCAGTACTTC; abundance: -; d_gene: TRBD1; j_gene: TRBJ2-5; v_gene: TRBV19
CDR3aa: CASRDLSVADYGYTF; CDR3nt: TGTGCCAGTAGAGACCTCTCGGTGGCGGACTATGGCTACACCTTC; abundance: -; d_gene: -; j_gene: TRBJ1-2; v_gene: TRBV19
CDR3aa: CASSLGDRESTNEKLFF; CDR3nt: TGTGCCAGCAGCTTAGGGGACAGGGAATCTACTAATGAAAAACTGTTTTTT; abundance: -; d_gene: TRBD1; j_gene: TRBJ1-4; v_gene: TRBV7-6
CDR3aa: CAWSLHADQPQHF; CDR3nt: TGTGCCTGGAGTCTCCATGCGGATCAGCCCCAGCATTTT; abundance: -; d_gene: -; j_gene: TRBJ1-5; v_gene: TRBV30
CDR3aa: CASSEQASGELFF; CDR3nt: TGTGCCAGCAGTGAACAGGCCAGCGGGGAGCTGTTTTTT; abundance: -; d_gene: -; j_gene: TRBJ2-2; v_gene: TRBV6-1
CDR3aa: CASSGGQGRYQPQHF; CDR3nt: TGTGCCAGCAGTGGGGGACAGGGAAGATACCAGCCCCAGCATTTT; abundance: -; d_gene: TRBD1; j_gene: TRBJ1-5; v_gene: TRBV2
CDR3aa: CASKRQGALANYGYTF; CDR3nt: TGTGCCAGTAAAAGACAGGGGGCCCTCGCTAACTATGGCTACACCTTC; abundance: -; d_gene: TRBD1; j_gene: TRBJ1-2; v_gene: TRBV19
CDR3aa: CATSARGHTEAFF; CDR3nt: TGTGCCACCAGTGCAAGGGGGCACACTGAAGCTTTCTTT; abundance: -; d_gene: TRBD1; j_gene: TRBJ1-1; v_gene: TRBV24-1
CDR3aa: CASTLGLGSNQPQHF; CDR3nt: TGTGCCAGCACATTGGGGCTCGGGAGCAATCAGCCCCAGCATTTT; abundance: -; d_gene: -; j_gene: TRBJ1-5; v_gene: TRBV2
CDR3aa: CASTVTGGYGYTF; CDR3nt: TGTGCCAGCACGGTGACAGGTGGCTATGGCTACACCTTC; abundance: -; d_gene: -; j_gene: TRBJ1-2; v_gene: TRBV6-5
CDR3aa: CASSSQVAGATNEKLFF; CDR3nt: TGTGCCAGCAGCTCCCAGGTGGCGGGGGCAACTAATGAAAAACTGTTTTTT; abundance: -; d_gene: -; j_gene: TRBJ1-4; v_gene: TRBV5-6
CDR3aa: CASRQSNTEAFF; CDR3nt: TGTGCCAGCAGACAGTCGAACACTGAAGCTTTCTTT; abundance: -; d_gene: -; j_gene: TRBJ1-1; v_gene: TRBV2
CDR3aa: CASSSQGRDGYTF; CDR3nt: TGTGCCAGCAGTTCACAGGGGCGGGATGGCTACACCTTC; abundance: -; d_gene: TRBD1; j_gene: TRBJ1-2; v_gene: TRBV2
CDR3aa: CASTTGVVGYTF; CDR3nt: TGTGCCAGTACGACCGGAGTGGTCGGCTACACCTTC; abundance: once; d_gene: -; j_gene: TRBJ1-2; v_gene: TRBV19
CDR3aa: CASTPTGNTEAFF; CDR3nt: TGTGCCAGCACCCCAACAGGGAACACTGAAGCTTTCTTT; abundance: -; d_gene: -; j_gene: TRBJ1-1; v_gene: TRBV12-3/TRBV12-4
CDR3aa: CASSGSFSGGGNEQFF; CDR3nt: TGTGCCAGCAGTGGGTCGTTTAGCGGGGGGGGTAATGAGCAGTTCTTC; abundance: few; d_gene: TRBD2; j_gene: TRBJ2-1; v_gene: TRBV6-1
CDR3aa: CASSYEGSIGNTIYF; CDR3nt: TGTGCCAGCAGTTACGAGGGATCCATTGGAAACACCATATATTTT; abundance: -; d_gene: -; j_gene: TRBJ1-3; v_gene: TRBV6-5
CDR3aa: CASSFQGGQETQYF; CDR3nt: TGTGCCAGCAGCTTTCAGGGGGGCCAAGAGACCCAGTACTTC; abundance: -; d_gene: -; j_gene: TRBJ2-5; v_gene: TRBV7-9
CDR3aa: CASSPTGGIIVMNTEAFF; CDR3nt: TGTGCCAGCAGCCCTACAGGGGGCATTATAGTTATGAACACTGAAGCTTTCTTT; abundance: few; d_gene: TRBD1; j_gene: TRBJ1-1; v_gene: TRBV11-2
CDR3aa: CASSEVFLTGTQYF; CDR3nt: TGTGCCAGCAGTGAGGTTTTCCTCACAGGAACGCAGTATTTT; abundance: -; d_gene: -; j_gene: TRBJ2-3; v_gene: TRBV2
CDR3aa: CSVRQGGPKNTEAFF; CDR3nt: TGCAGCGTGAGACAGGGGGGGCCCAAGAACACTGAAGCTTTCTTT; abundance: once; d_gene: TRBD1; j_gene: TRBJ1-1; v_gene: TRBV29-1
CDR3aa: CASSNPTLGLAGGRAGEQYF; CDR3nt: TGTGCCAGCAGTAACCCGACCTTAGGACTAGCGGGGGGCAGGGCTGGCGAGCAGTACTTC; abundance: -; d_gene: TRBD2; j_gene: TRBJ2-7; v_gene: TRBV28
CDR3aa: CASGTGGQPQHF; CDR3nt: TGTGCCAGTGGGACAGGGGGCCAGCCCCAGCATTTT; abundance: -; d_gene: TRBD1; j_gene: TRBJ1-5; v_gene: TRBV27
CDR3aa: CASSRQGQGGETQYF; CDR3nt: TGTGCCAGTAGTCGTCAGGGACAGGGAGGGGAGACCCAGTACTTC; abundance: -; d_gene: TRBD1; j_gene: TRBJ2-5; v_gene: TRBV19
CDR3aa: CASSLAQGGDGYTF; CDR3nt: TGCGCCAGCAGCTTGGCGCAGGGCGGAGATGGCTACACCTTC; abundance: -; d_gene: -; j_gene: TRBJ1-2; v_gene: TRBV5-1
CDR3aa: CASREGTGGYYGYTF; CDR3nt: TGTGCCAGCAGGGAAGGGACAGGGGGGTACTATGGCTACACCTTC; abundance: -; d_gene: TRBD1; j_gene: TRBJ1-2; v_gene: TRBV6-1
CDR3aa: CASSIGTGPSSQPQHF; CDR3nt: TGTGCCAGTAGTATCGGTACAGGCCCCTCGAGTCAGCCCCAGCATTTT; abundance: few; d_gene: -; j_gene: TRBJ1-5; v_gene: TRBV19
CDR3aa: CASSIARAGSYGYTF; CDR3nt: TGTGCCAGTAGTATAGCGAGAGCCGGGTCCTATGGCTACACCTTC; abundance: once; d_gene: -; j_gene: TRBJ1-2; v_gene: TRBV19
CDR3aa: CAWSPLPEDTEAFF; CDR3nt: TGTGCCTGGAGTCCTCTACCGGAGGACACTGAAGCTTTCTTT; abundance: -; d_gene: -; j_gene: TRBJ1-1; v_gene: TRBV30
CDR3aa: CASSPSAREGRDYGYTF; CDR3nt: TGCGCCAGCAGTCCATCCGCGAGGGAGGGTCGGGACTATGGCTACACCTTC; abundance: -; d_gene: -; j_gene: TRBJ1-2; v_gene: TRBV23-1
CDR3aa: CASSLDWSADTQYF; CDR3nt: TGTGCCAGCAGCTTAGATTGGAGTGCAGATACGCAGTATTTT; abundance: -; d_gene: -; j_gene: TRBJ2-3; v_gene: TRBV7-9
CDR3aa: CASSLLYGTEAFF; CDR3nt: TGTGCCAGCAGCTTGCTCTACGGCACTGAAGCTTTCTTT; abundance: -; d_gene: -; j_gene: TRBJ1-1; v_gene: TRBV11-2
CDR3aa: CATSDWEEGRTDTQYF; CDR3nt: TGTGCCACCAGTGATTGGGAGGAGGGGAGAACAGATACGCAGTATTTT; abundance: -; d_gene: -; j_gene: TRBJ2-3; v_gene: TRBV24-1
CDR3aa: CAGSGTSGGAGETQYF; CDR3nt: TGTGCCGGGTCCGGGACTAGCGGGGGGGCCGGAGAGACCCAGTACTTC; abundance: -; d_gene: TRBD2; j_gene: TRBJ2-5; v_gene: TRBV2
CDR3aa: CASSLVASTGYGELFF; CDR3nt: TGTGCCAGCAGCTTAGTTGCCTCGACAGGGTACGGGGAGCTGTTTTTT; abundance: -; d_gene: TRBD1; j_gene: TRBJ2-2; v_gene: TRBV7-6
CDR3aa: CASSISSGGIETQYF; CDR3nt: TGTGCCAGTAGTATCTCTAGCGGGGGAATAGAGACCCAGTACTTC; abundance: -; d_gene: TRBD2; j_gene: TRBJ2-5; v_gene: TRBV19
CDR3aa: CASSRRREGVNTEAFF; CDR3nt: TGTGCCAGCAGCCGACGGAGGGAAGGCGTGAACACTGAAGCTTTCTTT; abundance: -; d_gene: -; j_gene: TRBJ1-1; v_gene: TRBV7-9
CDR3aa: CASSFPSGGDQETQYF; CDR3nt: TGTGCCAGCAGCTTCCCTAGCGGGGGGGATCAAGAGACCCAGTACTTC; abundance: once; d_gene: TRBD2; j_gene: TRBJ2-5; v_gene: TRBV7-9
CDR3aa: CASSLGGYADTQYF; CDR3nt: TGTGCCAGCAGCTTAGGCGGGTACGCAGATACGCAGTATTTT; abundance: -; d_gene: -; j_gene: TRBJ2-3; v_gene: TRBV11-1
CDR3aa: CASSSRDRGLDSPLHF; CDR3nt: TGTGCCAGCAGTTCCCGGGACAGGGGGCTTGATTCACCCCTCCACTTT; abundance: -; d_gene: TRBD1; j_gene: TRBJ1-6; v_gene: TRBV2